This record concerns one T cell receptor beta chain sequence. CDR1 is LNHDA, CDR2 SQIVND, per germline (reference sequence). The V gene lost 7 bases and the J gene lost 4 bases, with 13 bases spanning the gap. This CDR3 has 14 amino acids. This sample is part of a study of blood T cell repertoires in COVID-19. Study summary: Some COVID-19 samples were acute and others convalescent; all came from the United States, Italy and Spain. Sources were T cells, B-cell-depleted T cells, or PBMCs; the material itself was cDNA or gDNA.

As handled by the study authors: Reference gene primer amplification yielded estimated nucleated cell counts. Profiled with immunoSEQ multiplex PCR; TCRdb holds only in-frame clones, not every one. The V and J calls and clone size come from that table; D and trimming were worked out from the DNA. Here the sample spans 120,000 or so clones, 88% being singletons. The specimen was peripheral blood. The clonotype was recovered from a human donor in a cohort sampled during active COVID-19. The rearrangement joins TRBV19 to TRBJ2-2; the D gene is possibly TRBD1 (5 bases). CDR3 loop: CASTIQGGTGELFF. The CDR3 nucleotides read TGTGCCAGTACAATTCAGGGCGGCACCGGGGAGCTGTTTTTT.